This T cell receptor (beta chain) came from a study of CD8+CD57+ T cells in acquired aplastic anemia. Looking at the study overall: Reads per healthy sample averaged about 10.8 million (CD4+) and some 12 million (CD8+). Study-wide findings and caveats: Overlapping CD8+ CDR3 repertoires of patients and controls contained 25 to 35 shared sequences. Patients and healthy controls showed no significant CD8+ Simpson's diversity difference.

Using genomic DNA as the template, TCR beta VDJ and CDR3 profiling was carried out. Using its own MiXCR run on the reads, TCRdb lists one record per CDR3 protein. The data contain roughly 150,000 distinct CDR3 sequences, around 40% of them singletons. This clonotype was seen a few times. Its antigen is unknown. CDR1 is GTSNPN and CDR2 is SVGIG in the germline V gene (reference sequence). The CDR3 is made up of 15 amino acids. After removal of 1 base from V and 4 bases from J, the junction contained 7 bases not matched to a gene. The source of this sequence is a human donor in good health. Sequenced material: sorted CD4+, CD8+, or CD8+CD57+ T cells (not recorded which) from PBMCs. The V call is TRBV30, the J call TRBJ2-5, with 9 bases that match TRBD2. The DNA for the CDR3 is TGTGCCTGGAGTGCCTTAGCGGGAGCAGGAGAGACCCAGTACTTC. Translated, it gives CAWSALAGAGETQYF.